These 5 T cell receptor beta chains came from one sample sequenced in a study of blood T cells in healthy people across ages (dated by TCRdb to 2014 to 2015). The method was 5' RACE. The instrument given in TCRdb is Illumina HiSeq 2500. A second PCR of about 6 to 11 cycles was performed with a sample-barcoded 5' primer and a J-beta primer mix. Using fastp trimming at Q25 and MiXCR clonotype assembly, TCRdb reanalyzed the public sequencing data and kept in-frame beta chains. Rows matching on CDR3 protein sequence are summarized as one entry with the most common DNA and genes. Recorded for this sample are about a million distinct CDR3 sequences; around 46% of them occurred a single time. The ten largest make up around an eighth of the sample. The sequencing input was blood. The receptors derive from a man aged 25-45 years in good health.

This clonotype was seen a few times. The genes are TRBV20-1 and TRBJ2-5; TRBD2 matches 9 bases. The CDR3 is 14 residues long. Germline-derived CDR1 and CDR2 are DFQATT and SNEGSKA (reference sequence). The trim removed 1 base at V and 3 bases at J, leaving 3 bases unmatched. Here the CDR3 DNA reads TGCAGTGCTAGAGGTCTAGCGGGGAAAGAGACCCAGTACTTC. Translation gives CSARGLAGKETQYF.

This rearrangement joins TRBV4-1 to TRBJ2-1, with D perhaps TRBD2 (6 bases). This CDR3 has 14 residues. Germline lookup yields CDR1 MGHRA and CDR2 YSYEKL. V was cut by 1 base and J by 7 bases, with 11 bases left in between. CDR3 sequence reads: CASSQGAAGNEQFF. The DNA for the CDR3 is TGCGCCAGCAGCCAAGGGGCGGCGGGGAATGAGCAGTTCTTC.

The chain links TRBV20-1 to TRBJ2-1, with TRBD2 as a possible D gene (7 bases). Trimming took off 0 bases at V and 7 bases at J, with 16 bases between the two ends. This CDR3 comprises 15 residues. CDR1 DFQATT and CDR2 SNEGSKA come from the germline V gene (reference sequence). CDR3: CSAREGGGIGNEQFF. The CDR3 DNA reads TGCAGTGCTAGAGAAGGGGGGGGAATAGGTAATGAGCAGTTCTTC.

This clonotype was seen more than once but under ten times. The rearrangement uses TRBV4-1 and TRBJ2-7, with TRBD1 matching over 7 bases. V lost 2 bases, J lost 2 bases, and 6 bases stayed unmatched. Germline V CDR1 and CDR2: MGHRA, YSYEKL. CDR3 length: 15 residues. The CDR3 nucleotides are TGCGCCAGCAGCCAATACGGGACAGCGACCTACGAGCAGTACTTC. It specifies CASSQYGTATYEQYF.

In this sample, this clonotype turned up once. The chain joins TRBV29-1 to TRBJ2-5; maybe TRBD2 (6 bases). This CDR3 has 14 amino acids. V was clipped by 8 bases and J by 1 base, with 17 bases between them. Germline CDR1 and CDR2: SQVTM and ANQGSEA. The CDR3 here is CSTPGGVGQETQYF. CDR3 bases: TGCAGCACCCCCGGAGGGGTAGGCCAAGAGACCCAGTACTTC.